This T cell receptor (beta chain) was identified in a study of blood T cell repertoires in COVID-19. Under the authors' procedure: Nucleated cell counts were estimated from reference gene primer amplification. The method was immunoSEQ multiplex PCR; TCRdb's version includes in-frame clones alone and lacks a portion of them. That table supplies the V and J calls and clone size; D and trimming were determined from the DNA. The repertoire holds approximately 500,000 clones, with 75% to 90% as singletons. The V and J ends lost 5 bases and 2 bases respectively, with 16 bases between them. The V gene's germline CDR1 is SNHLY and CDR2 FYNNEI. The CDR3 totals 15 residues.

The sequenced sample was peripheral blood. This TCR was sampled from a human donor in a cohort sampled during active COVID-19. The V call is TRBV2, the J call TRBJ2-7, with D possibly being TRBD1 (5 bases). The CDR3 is CASSYDRGLTYEQYF. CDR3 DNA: TGTGCCAGCAGTTATGACAGAGGCCTCACCTACGAGCAGTACTTC.